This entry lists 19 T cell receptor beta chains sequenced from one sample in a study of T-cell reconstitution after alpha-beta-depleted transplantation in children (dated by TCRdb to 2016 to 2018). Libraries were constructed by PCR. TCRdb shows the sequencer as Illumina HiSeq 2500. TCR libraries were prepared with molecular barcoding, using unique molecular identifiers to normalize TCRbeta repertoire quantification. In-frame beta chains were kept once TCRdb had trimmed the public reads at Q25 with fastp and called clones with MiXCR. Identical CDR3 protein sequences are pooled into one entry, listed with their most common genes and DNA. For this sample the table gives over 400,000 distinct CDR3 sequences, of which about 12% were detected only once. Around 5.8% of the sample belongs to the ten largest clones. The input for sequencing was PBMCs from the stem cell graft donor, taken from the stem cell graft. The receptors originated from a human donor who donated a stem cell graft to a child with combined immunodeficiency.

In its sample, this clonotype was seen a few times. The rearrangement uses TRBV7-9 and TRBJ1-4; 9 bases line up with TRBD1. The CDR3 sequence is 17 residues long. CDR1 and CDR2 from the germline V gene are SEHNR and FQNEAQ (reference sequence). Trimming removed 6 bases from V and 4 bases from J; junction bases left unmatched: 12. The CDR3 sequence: CASSPPGTGIVNEKLFF. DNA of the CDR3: TGTGCCAGCAGTCCCCCCGGGACAGGGATCGTTAATGAAAAACTGTTTTTT.

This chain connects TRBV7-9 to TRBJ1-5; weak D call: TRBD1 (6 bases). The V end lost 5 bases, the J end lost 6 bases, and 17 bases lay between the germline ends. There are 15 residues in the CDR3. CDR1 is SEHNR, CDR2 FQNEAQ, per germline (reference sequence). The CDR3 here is CASSPGHGGGQPQHF. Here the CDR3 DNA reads TGTGCCAGCAGCCCGGGACACGGTGGTGGTCAGCCCCAGCATTTT.

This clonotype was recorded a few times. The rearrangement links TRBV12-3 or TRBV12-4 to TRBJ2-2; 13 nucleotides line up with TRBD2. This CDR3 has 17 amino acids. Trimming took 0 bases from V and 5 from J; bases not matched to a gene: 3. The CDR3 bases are TGTGCCAGCAGTTTAGCGATGACTAGCGGGAGGACCGGGGAGCTGTTTTTT. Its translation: CASSLAMTSGRTGELFF.

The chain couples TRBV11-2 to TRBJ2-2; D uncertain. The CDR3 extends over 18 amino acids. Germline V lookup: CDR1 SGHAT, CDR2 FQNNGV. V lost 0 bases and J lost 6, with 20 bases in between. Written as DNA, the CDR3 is TGTGCCAGCAGCTTAGAGGGCTTCGGATGGAGAATCGCCGGGGAGCTGTTTTTT. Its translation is CASSLEGFGWRIAGELFF.

The CDR3 DNA is TGCGCCAGCAGTGAGTGGGGGCGTGGAGAGCAGTACTTC. This codes for CASSEWGRGEQYF. This sequence joins TRBV10-2 and TRBJ2-7; D may be TRBD1 (6 bases). V dropped 1 base and J dropped 7 bases, with 11 bases sitting between them. This CDR3 spans 13 amino acids. CDR1 and CDR2 from the germline V gene are WSHSY and SAAADI.

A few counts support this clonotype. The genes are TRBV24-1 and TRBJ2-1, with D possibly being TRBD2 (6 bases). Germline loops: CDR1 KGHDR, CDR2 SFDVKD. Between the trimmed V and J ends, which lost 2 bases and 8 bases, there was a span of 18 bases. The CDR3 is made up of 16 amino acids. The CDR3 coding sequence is TGTGCCACCAGTGATTACGTTGGCGGGACCATGGATGAGCAGTTCTTC. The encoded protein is CATSDYVGGTMDEQFF.

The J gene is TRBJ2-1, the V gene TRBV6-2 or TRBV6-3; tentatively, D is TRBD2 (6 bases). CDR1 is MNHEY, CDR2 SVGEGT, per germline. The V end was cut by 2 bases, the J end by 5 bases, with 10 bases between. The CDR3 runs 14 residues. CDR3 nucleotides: TGTGCCAGCAGTTACCTGGACTATAACAATGAGCAGTTCTTC. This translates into CASSYLDYNNEQFF.

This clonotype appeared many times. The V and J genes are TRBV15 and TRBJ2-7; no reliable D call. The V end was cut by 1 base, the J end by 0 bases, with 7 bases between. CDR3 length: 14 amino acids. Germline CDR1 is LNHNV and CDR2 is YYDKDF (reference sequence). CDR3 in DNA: TGTGCCACCAGCAGAGGGGTAAGCTCCTACGAGCAGTACTTC. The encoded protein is CATSRGVSSYEQYF.

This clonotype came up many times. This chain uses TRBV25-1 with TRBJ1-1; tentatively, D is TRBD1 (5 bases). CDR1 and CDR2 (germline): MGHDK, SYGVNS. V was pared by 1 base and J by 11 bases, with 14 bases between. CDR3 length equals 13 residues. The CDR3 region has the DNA TGTGCCAGCAGTGAATGGGGGGGTGTGGACGCTTTCTTT. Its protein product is CASSEWGGVDAFF.

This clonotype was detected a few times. The CDR3 nucleotides read TGTGCCAGCAGTTTTTTTTACGGACAGGGAGGGGTCGGGGAGACCCAGTACTTC. This codes for CASSFFYGQGGVGETQYF. This chain links TRBV12-3 or TRBV12-4 with TRBJ2-5; TRBD1 is a possible D gene (8 bases). V dropped 3 bases and J dropped 5 bases, with 25 bases sitting between them. CDR3 length: 18 residues.

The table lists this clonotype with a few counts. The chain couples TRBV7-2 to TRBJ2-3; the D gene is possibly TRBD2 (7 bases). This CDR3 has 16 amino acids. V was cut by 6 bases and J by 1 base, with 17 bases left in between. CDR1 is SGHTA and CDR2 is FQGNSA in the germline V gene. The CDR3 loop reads CASSSRVGGRTDTQYF. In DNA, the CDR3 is TGTGCCAGCAGTTCACGTGTGGGGGGGCGCACAGATACGCAGTATTTT.

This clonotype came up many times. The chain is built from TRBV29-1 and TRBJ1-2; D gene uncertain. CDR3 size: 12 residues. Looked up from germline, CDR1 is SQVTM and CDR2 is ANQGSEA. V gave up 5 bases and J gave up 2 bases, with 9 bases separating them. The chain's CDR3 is CSVSGGNYGYTF. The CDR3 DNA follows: TGCAGCGTTTCGGGAGGAAACTATGGCTACACCTTC.

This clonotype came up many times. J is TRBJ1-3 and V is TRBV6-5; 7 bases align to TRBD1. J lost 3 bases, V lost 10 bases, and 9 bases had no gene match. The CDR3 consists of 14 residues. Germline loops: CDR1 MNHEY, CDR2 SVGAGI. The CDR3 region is CATVRGGYGNTIYF. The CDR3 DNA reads TGTGCCACCGTACGAGGGGGCTATGGAAACACCATATATTTT.

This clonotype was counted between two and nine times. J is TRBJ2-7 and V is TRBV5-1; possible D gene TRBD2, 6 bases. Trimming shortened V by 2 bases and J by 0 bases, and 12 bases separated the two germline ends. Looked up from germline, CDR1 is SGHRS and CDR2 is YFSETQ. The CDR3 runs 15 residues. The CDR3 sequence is CASSFSGGSSYEQYF. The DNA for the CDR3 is TGCGCCAGCAGCTTCTCCGGGGGAAGCTCCTACGAGCAGTACTTC.

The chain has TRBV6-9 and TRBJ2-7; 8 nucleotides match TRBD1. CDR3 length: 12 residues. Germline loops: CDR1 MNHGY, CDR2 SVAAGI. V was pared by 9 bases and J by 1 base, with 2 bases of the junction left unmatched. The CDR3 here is CARRQGSYEQYF. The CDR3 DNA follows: TGTGCCAGGCGACAGGGGTCCTACGAGCAGTACTTC.

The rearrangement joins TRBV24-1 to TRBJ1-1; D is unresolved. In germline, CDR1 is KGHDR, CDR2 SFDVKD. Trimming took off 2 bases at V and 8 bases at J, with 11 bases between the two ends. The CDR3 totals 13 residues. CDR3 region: CATSDSGGPEAFF. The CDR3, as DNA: TGTGCCACCAGTGATTCGGGAGGCCCAGAAGCTTTCTTT.

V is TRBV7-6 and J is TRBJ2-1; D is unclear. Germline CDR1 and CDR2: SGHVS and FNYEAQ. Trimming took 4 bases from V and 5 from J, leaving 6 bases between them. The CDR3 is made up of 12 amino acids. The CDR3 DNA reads TGTGCCAGCAGCTCATGGAACAATGAGCAGTTCTTC. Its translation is CASSSWNNEQFF.

CDR3 in amino acids: CSGSKGKELFF. CDR3 DNA sequence: TGCAGCGGTTCGAAGGGGAAGGAGCTGTTTTTT. The chain links TRBV29-1 to TRBJ2-2, with D perhaps matching TRBD1 (5 bases). The CDR3 sequence is 11 residues long. V lost 7 bases and J 10 bases, leaving 13 bases between the germline ends. CDR1 SQVTM and CDR2 ANQGSEA come from the germline V gene.

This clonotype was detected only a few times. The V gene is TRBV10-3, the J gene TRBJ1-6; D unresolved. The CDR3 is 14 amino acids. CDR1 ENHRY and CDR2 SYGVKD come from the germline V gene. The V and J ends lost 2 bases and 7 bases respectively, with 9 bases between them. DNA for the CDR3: TGTGCCATCAGTGAGCCCACACTCAATTCACCCCTCCACTTT. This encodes CAISEPTLNSPLHF.